What follows describes a single T cell receptor (beta chain). The target antigen is unknown. Clones were read by immunoSEQ multiplex PCR, and TCRdb kept only the in-frame ones, dropping some. The table has over 250,000 clones, about 90% seen once. This entry belongs to a study of Ad26.COV2.S vaccination and SARS-CoV-2 variants. The overall study: Dosing was one shot or two shots 56 days apart. Study-wide points: Reports say spike-specific CD8+ and CD4+ T cell responses covered substantial breadth after vaccination. TCR breadth and depth analyses may have underestimated total T cell responses.

Treatment of the sample: around 19 received Ad26.COV2.S at low or high dose, single or two shots; 5 received placebo; per-sample allocation not given. Vaccine and placebo recipients were sampled on day 63 after the first injection. The administered vaccine (an Ad26 vector) expressed Wuhan-strain SARS-CoV-2 spike. CDR3 length: 12 residues. The chain recombines TRBV1 with TRBJ1-6; TRBD1, the table's D call, was not compared with the DNA. TRBV1 is a known pseudogene. Sequencing used peripheral blood, obtained in a trial of Ad26.COV2.S vaccine versus placebo. The sequence was collected from a person between 18 and 59 years old who received the Ad26.COV2.S COVID-19 vaccine or a placebo. The CDR3, as DNA: TGCACCTCGGGACAGGGAAATTCACCCCTCCACTTT. Translation: CTSGQGNSPLHF.